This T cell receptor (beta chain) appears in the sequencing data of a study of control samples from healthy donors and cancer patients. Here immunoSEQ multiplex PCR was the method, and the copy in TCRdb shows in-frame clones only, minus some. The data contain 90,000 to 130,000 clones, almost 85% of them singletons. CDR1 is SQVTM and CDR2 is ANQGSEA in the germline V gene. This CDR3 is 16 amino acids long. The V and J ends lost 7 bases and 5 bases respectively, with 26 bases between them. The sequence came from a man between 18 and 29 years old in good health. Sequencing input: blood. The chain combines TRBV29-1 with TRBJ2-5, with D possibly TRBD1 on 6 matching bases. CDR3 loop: CSAKGFRDTRWETQYF. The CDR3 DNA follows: TGCAGCGCGAAGGGGTTCCGGGACACCAGGTGGGAGACCCAGTACTTC.